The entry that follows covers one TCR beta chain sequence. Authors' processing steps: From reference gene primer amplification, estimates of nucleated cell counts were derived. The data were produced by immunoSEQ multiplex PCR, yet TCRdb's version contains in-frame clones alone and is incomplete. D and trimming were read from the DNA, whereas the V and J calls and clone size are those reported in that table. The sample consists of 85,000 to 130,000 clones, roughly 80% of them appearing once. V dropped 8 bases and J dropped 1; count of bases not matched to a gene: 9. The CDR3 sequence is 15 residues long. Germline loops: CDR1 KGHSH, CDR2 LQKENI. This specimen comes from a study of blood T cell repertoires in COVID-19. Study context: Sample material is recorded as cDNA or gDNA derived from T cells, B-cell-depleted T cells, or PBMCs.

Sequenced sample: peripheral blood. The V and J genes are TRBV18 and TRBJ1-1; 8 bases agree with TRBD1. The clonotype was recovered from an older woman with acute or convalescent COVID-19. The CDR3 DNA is TGTGCCAGCAACGCAGGGGGCTCGGGGAACACTGAAGCTTTCTTT. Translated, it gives CASNAGGSGNTEAFF.